The rows below give T cell receptor beta chains drawn from one sample of a study of T cell responses to AZD1222 COVID-19 vaccine. The method was immunoSEQ multiplex PCR; TCRdb's version includes in-frame clones alone and lacks a portion of them. The sample contains 120,000 or so clones, over 75% of which appear only once. This sample comprised peripheral blood, obtained 28 days after the second dose of the MenACWY control vaccine. These receptor sequences come from an adult who received the MenACWY meningococcal vaccine as a control. CDR3s include the opening cysteine and the closing phenylalanine or tryptophan. D genes are given only for firm matches. Size is stated for part of the rows, as once, few or many counts, or as a class when the clone is expanded.

D: TRBD1; length: 15; size: .; J: TRBJ2-7; V: TRBV4-1; DNA: TGCGCCAGCAGCCACCCGGGACAGGGTCTCTACGAGCAGTACTTC; CDR3: CASSHPGQGLYEQYF
D: TRBD1; length: 15; size: .; J: TRBJ2-7; V: TRBV28; DNA: TGTGCCAGCAGACCCCGACAGGGACGATACTACGAGCAGTACTTC; CDR3: CASRPRQGRYYEQYF
D: .; length: 16; size: .; J: TRBJ1-1; V: TRBV5-6; DNA: TGTGCCAGCAGCTTGCGGTTCCAGGGTGGTTGGACTGAAGCTTTCTTT; CDR3: CASSLRFQGGWTEAFF
D: TRBD2; length: 15; size: .; J: TRBJ2-2; V: TRBV5-1; DNA: TGCGCCAGCAGCGCGACTAGCGGGGCGTTCGGGGAGCTGTTTTTT; CDR3: CASSATSGAFGELFF
D: .; length: 13; size: .; J: TRBJ2-1; V: TRBV9; DNA: TGTGCCAGCAGGAGGTTAGACTACAATGAGCAGTTCTTC; CDR3: CASRRLDYNEQFF
D: TRBD1; length: 17; size: once; J: TRBJ2-2; V: TRBV28; DNA: TGTGCCAGCAGTTTAGTGGGTACAGGGGAGTGGACCGGGGAGCTGTTTTTT; CDR3: CASSLVGTGEWTGELFF
D: .; length: 15; size: .; J: TRBJ2-2; V: TRBV5-1; DNA: TGCGCCAGCAGCTGGAAAGCACAGGGTGCCGGGGAGCTGTTTTTT; CDR3: CASSWKAQGAGELFF
D: .; length: 16; size: .; J: TRBJ1-1; V: TRBV5-4; DNA: TGTGCCAGCAGCTTGGGATATCGCGGCCTGAACACTGAAGCTTTCTTT; CDR3: CASSLGYRGLNTEAFF
D: .; length: 15; size: .; J: TRBJ2-2; V: TRBV7-9; DNA: TGTGCCAGCAGCCTGAGGGATGGAGTCCCCGGGGAGCTGTTTTTT; CDR3: CASSLRDGVPGELFF
D: .; length: 14; size: .; J: TRBJ2-6; V: TRBV7-3; DNA: TGTGCCAGCAGCCTCACTTCCGGGGCCAACGTCCTGACTTTC; CDR3: CASSLTSGANVLTF
D: .; length: 12; size: once; J: TRBJ1-1; V: TRBV24-1; DNA: TGTGCCACCGGCGGACTGGGGACTGAAGCTTTCTTT; CDR3: CATGGLGTEAFF